This T cell receptor beta chain was observed in a study of T cell responses to AZD1222 COVID-19 vaccine. Germline CDR1 MNHEY, CDR2 SVGEGT. This CDR3 contains 13 residues. V lost 4 bases, J lost 5 bases, and 11 bases lay in between. Regarding this clone: Antigen: not known.

Sequenced by immunoSEQ multiplex PCR; TCRdb stores in-frame clones only, minus some. The table lists 200,000 or so clones, around 93% of them singletons. Whole-study findings and limits: The study found Spike-specific TCR breadth and depth rose after two AZD1222 doses. Clonal diversity was possibly underestimated; the donors were predominantly white British and more often female. In all cases, repertoires were sampled only after the peak T cell response.

The chain has TRBV6-2 or TRBV6-3 and TRBJ1-2; TRBD1 might be the D (5 bases). The receptor's source is an adult in good health. This specimen consisted of peripheral blood, obtained on day 0 of AZD1222 vaccination. In DNA, the CDR3 is TGTGCCAGCAGTTCGGACTGGGGGTATGGCTACACCTTC. Translated: CASSSDWGYGYTF.